The entry below gives a single TCR beta chain sequence along with its context. Its antigen remains unknown. The table came from immunoSEQ multiplex PCR; TCRdb's copy has only in-frame clones and leaves some out. The sample lists some 310,000 clones; 80% were seen once. These data belong to a study of cytotoxic CD8 clonotypes in ibrutinib-treated CLL. Study results and limitations: Clonality went higher at ibrutinib response and then dropped back toward baseline at progression.

With V trimmed by 4 bases and J by 3 bases, 9 bases remained unmatched. From germline, CDR1 is MNHNS and CDR2 SASEGT. The CDR3 has 15 amino acids. V gene TRBV6-1 combines with J gene TRBJ2-7, with 7 bases fitting TRBD1. The sample here was PBMCs, taken before ibrutinib treatment. This clonotype was obtained from a human donor with chronic lymphocytic leukemia. The CDR3 reads CASSAKMDRYYEQYF. The CDR3 DNA is TGTGCCAGCAGTGCCAAGATGGACAGGTACTACGAGCAGTACTTC.